These 13 T cell receptor beta chains originate from one sample sequenced in a study of CD4 T cells in relation to SARS-CoV-2 and coronaviruses. These receptors have no known antigen. The unexposed donors gave CD4+ T cells in 2011-2018, prior to COVID-19. Isolation of CD4+ T cells took place after about 9 days in culture. Clones were sequenced by immunoSEQ multiplex PCR, and TCRdb holds only the in-frame ones, with some missing. The sample carries 20,000 or so clones, roughly 80% recorded once. Sequenced input: CD4+ T cells from PBMCs, cultured in vitro. The receptors here all came from a human donor in good health.

The chain employs TRBV21-1 and TRBJ1-2; the tabulated D call, TRBD1, remains unverified against the DNA. TRBV21-1 is an annotated pseudogene. This CDR3 comprises 12 residues. The CDR3 protein is CASSPGIGGYTF. CDR3 nucleotides: TGTGCCAGCAGCCCAGGGATCGGCGGCTACACCTTC.

This clone was picked up a small number of times. V and J are TRBV3-1 (or the pseudogene TRBV3-2) and TRBJ2-7; possible D gene TRBD1, 6 bases. V was trimmed by 4 bases and J by 5 bases, leaving 15 bases between them. CDR1 is LGHDT and CDR2 is YNNKEL in the germline V gene (reference sequence). The CDR3 runs 14 residues. CDR3 amino acids: CASSRRDQGHEQYF. The CDR3 coding sequence is TGTGCCAGCAGCCGCCGAGATCAGGGGCACGAGCAGTACTTC.

The chain uses TRBV9 and TRBJ2-1; tentatively, D is TRBD2 (5 bases). The germline gives CDR1 SGDLS, CDR2 YYNGEE. This CDR3 contains 13 residues. V was trimmed by 4 bases and J by 5 bases, leaving 10 bases between them. The CDR3 region is CASSQEGNNEQFF. The CDR3 bases are TGTGCCAGCAGCCAAGAGGGCAACAATGAGCAGTTCTTC. Variable domain in full (rest from reference TRBV9 and TRBJ2-1): DSGVTQTPKHLITATGQRVTLRCSPRSGDLSVYWYQQSLDQGLQFLIQYYNGEERAKGNILERFSAQQFPDLHSELNLSSLELGDSALYFCASSQEGNNEQFFGPGTRLTVL.

This clone was counted a few times. V gene TRBV7-3 combines with J gene TRBJ2-1; D gene uncertain. Trimming shortened V by 2 bases and J by 5 bases, and 13 bases separated the two germline ends. CDR3 length: 15 amino acids. Per the germline V gene, CDR1 is SGHTA and CDR2 is FQGTGA. This CDR3 is CASSLVRGAHNEQFF. The DNA of the CDR3 is TGTGCCAGCAGCTTAGTTCGAGGCGCACACAATGAGCAGTTCTTC. Drawing the rest from reference TRBV7-3 and TRBJ2-1, the complete variable domain is GAGVSQTPSNKVTEKGKYVELRCDPISGHTALYWYRQSLGQGPEFLIYFQGTGAADDSGLPNDRFFAVRPEGSVSTLKIQRTERGDSAVYLCASSLVRGAHNEQFFGPGTRLTVL.

V is TRBV15 and J is TRBJ1-4; 9 bases match TRBD1. The CDR3 has 14 amino acids. The ends lost 8 bases at V and 7 bases at J; junction bases unmatched: 8. Germline CDR1 and CDR2: LNHNV and YYDKDF (reference sequence). The CDR3 sequence: CATERQGGGEKLFF. Written as DNA, the CDR3 is TGTGCCACCGAAAGACAGGGGGGCGGTGAAAAACTGTTTTTT.

The chain joins TRBV9 to TRBJ1-4; possibly TRBD1 for D (5 bases). The CDR3 covers 15 residues. The V end lost 0 bases, the J end lost 6 bases, and 12 bases lay between the germline ends. Germline-derived CDR1 and CDR2 are SGDLS and YYNGEE. CDR3 DNA: TGTGCCAGCAGCGTAGGAGGCCAGGGAGATGAAAAACTGTTTTTT. It codes for CASSVGGQGDEKLFF.

This clone was counted a few times. The V and J genes are TRBV12-3 or TRBV12-4 and TRBJ2-1; possibly TRBD2 for D (6 bases). The CDR3 is 13 amino acids. V was pared by 6 bases and J by 6 bases, with 12 bases between. The CDR3 DNA is TGTGCCAGCAGCCCATTGGGGGGCAATGAGCAGTTCTTC. Translated: CASSPLGGNEQFF.

This chain uses TRBV23-1 with TRBJ2-7, with 8 positions matching TRBD2. TRBV23-1 is identified as an open reading frame with a role that is uncertain. The CDR3 contains 19 residues. The V and J ends lost 0 bases and 1 base, in that order; junction bases with no gene match: 14. In nucleotides, the CDR3 is TGCGCCAGCAGTCAATCACGGACTAGCATCTATCGGAATTCCTACGAGCAGTACTTC. It is translated as CASSQSRTSIYRNSYEQYF.

The chain joins TRBV10-2 to TRBJ1-3; unclear D gene. The germline V gene encodes CDR1 WSHSY and CDR2 SAAADI. The CDR3 sequence is 14 residues long. The V gene lost 0 bases and the J gene lost 3 bases, with 6 bases spanning the gap. The CDR3 DNA is TGCGCCAGCAGTGAGTCCGACCTTGGAAACACCATATATTTT. Translated: CASSESDLGNTIYF.

This clone turned up a few times. The rearrangement uses TRBV5-1 and TRBJ2-1, with 10 positions matching TRBD1. The CDR3 length is 16 residues. The germline CDR1 and CDR2 sequences are SGHRS and YFSETQ. V was clipped by 0 bases and J by 8 bases; unmatched bases: 8. The CDR3 DNA follows: TGCGCCAGCAGCTTGGCCCCGGGACAGGGGATGGATGAGCAGTTCTTC. Encoded protein: CASSLAPGQGMDEQFF.

This rearrangement joins TRBV6-5 to TRBJ1-1; D is unclear. The V end lost 5 bases, the J end lost 4 bases, and 14 bases lay between the germline ends. Germline V gene data show CDR1 as MNHEY and CDR2 as SVGAGI. The CDR3 sequence is 14 residues long. The DNA for the CDR3 is TGTGCCAGCAGTCAGGACCCGAAGGGCACTGAAGCTTTCTTT. Amino acid sequence: CASSQDPKGTEAFF.

This clone appeared a single time. The rearrangement joins TRBV27 to TRBJ1-4; D unclear. This CDR3 comprises 12 residues. CDR1 MNHEY and CDR2 SMNVEV come from the germline V gene (reference sequence). V was pared by 4 bases and J by 8 bases, with 8 bases between. This CDR3 reads CASSSVGEKLFF. DNA of the CDR3: TGTGCCAGCAGTTCTGTCGGAGAAAAACTGTTTTTT.

The chain has TRBV5-1 and TRBJ1-1; D is perhaps TRBD1 (6 bases). The germline CDR1 and CDR2 sequences are SGHRS and YFSETQ. The V and J ends lost 3 bases and 2 bases respectively, with 20 bases between them. The CDR3 runs 17 residues. CDR3 residues: CASSSSGGRTVNTEAFF. The CDR3 DNA reads TGCGCCAGCAGCTCCTCTGGGGGGAGGACAGTAAACACTGAAGCTTTCTTT.